One and the same sample provided the 14 T cell receptor beta chains below, sequenced in a study of CD8 T cells in ankylosing spondylitis. TCRdb reprocessed the 5' RACE reads with MiXCR, giving one entry per CDR3 protein. Of under 200,000 distinct CDR3 sequences listed, just over 9.5% are singletons. Sequencing was carried out using blood, either unsorted or a sorted T cell fraction (not recorded which). The receptors here all came from a female donor with ankylosing spondylitis or in good health (not recorded which).

This chain links TRBV15 with TRBJ2-7; 7 bases fit TRBD2. The CDR3 extends over 15 amino acids. The germline gives CDR1 LNHNV, CDR2 YYDKDF (reference sequence). V trimming: 4 bases; J trimming: 2 bases; junction bases outside the gene matches: 8. In DNA form, the CDR3 reads TGTGCCACCAGCAAAACCCCAGGACTAGCCTACGAGCAGTACTTC. The encoded protein is CATSKTPGLAYEQYF. Based on the CDR3 plus reference TRBV15 and TRBJ2-7, the full variable domain is DAMVIQNPRYQVTQFGKPVTLSCSQTLNHNVMYWYQQKSSQAPKLLFHYYDKDFNNEADTPDNFQSRRPNTSFCFLDIRSPGLGDTAMYLCATSKTPGLAYEQYFGPGTRLTVT.

The V and J genes are TRBV20-1 and TRBJ2-1; 8 bases align to TRBD1. The CDR3 is 18 amino acids. The germline CDR1 and CDR2 sequences are DFQATT and SNEGSKA (reference sequence). V dropped 3 bases and J dropped 3; count of bases not matched to a gene: 16. The CDR3 region has the DNA TGCAGTGCTAGTGAGTGGGGACAGGCCGGTTCGTTCTACAATGAGCAGTTCTTC. The encoded protein is CSASEWGQAGSFYNEQFF.

Ten or more counts support this clonotype. This chain joins TRBV6-2 or TRBV6-3 and TRBJ1-1, with no clear D. The CDR3 runs 17 residues. From germline, CDR1 is MNHEY and CDR2 SVGEGT. The V and J ends lost 5 bases and 7 bases respectively, with 26 bases between them. CDR3 residues: CASSLFTLPSRGDEAFF. The CDR3, as DNA: TGTGCCAGCAGTCTTTTCACCCTCCCAAGCCGTGGTGATGAAGCTTTCTTT.

The V gene is TRBV7-6, the J gene TRBJ2-3; D is unresolved. The CDR3 is 15 residues long. V shed 5 bases and J shed 2 bases, with 14 bases lying between them. Germline loops: CDR1 SGHVS, CDR2 FNYEAQ. The chain's CDR3 is CASSPPTWATDTQYF. CDR3 coding DNA: TGTGCCAGCAGCCCGCCTACATGGGCCACAGATACGCAGTATTTT.

The chain couples TRBV24-1 to TRBJ1-2; D is ambiguous. With 4 bases removed from V and 4 bases from J, the gap between germline ends came to 9 bases. Germline values: CDR1 KGHDR, CDR2 SFDVKD. The CDR3 totals 13 residues. The DNA of the CDR3 is TGTGCCACCAGTGACTCGACACTCTATGGCTACACCTTC. The encoded protein is CATSDSTLYGYTF.

This clonotype was picked up many times. This chain joins TRBV29-1 and TRBJ2-3; D not resolved. Between the trimmed V and J ends, which lost 2 bases and 2 bases, there was a span of 8 bases. The germline CDR1 and CDR2 sequences are SQVTM and ANQGSEA. The CDR3 has 13 residues. CDR3 region: CSVESFSTDTQYF. DNA for the CDR3: TGCAGCGTTGAAAGCTTTTCCACAGATACGCAGTATTTT.

CDR3 protein: CASSATGYYEQYF. The DNA for the CDR3 is TGTGCCAGCAGCGCGACGGGTTACTACGAGCAGTACTTC. The chain combines TRBV5-5 with TRBJ2-7; D call uncertain. The germline CDR1 and CDR2 sequences are SGHKS and YYEKEE (reference sequence). V was clipped by 4 bases and J by 3 bases, with 11 bases between them. The CDR3 is made up of 13 amino acids.

The chain combines TRBV6-1 with TRBJ2-5; D could derive from TRBD1 or TRBD2 (5 bases each). Trimming stripped 1 base from V and 1 base from J, with 10 bases between. The CDR3 loop spans 15 amino acids. CDR1 and CDR2 (germline): MNHNS, SASEGT. The CDR3 sequence: CASSEVGASQETQYF. CDR3 coding DNA: TGTGCCAGCAGTGAAGTCGGGGCGAGCCAAGAGACCCAGTACTTC.

The chain combines TRBV5-6 with TRBJ2-3; a possible D gene is TRBD2 (5 bases). The CDR3 runs 14 residues. Per germline, CDR1 SGHDT and CDR2 YYEEEE. V shed 4 bases and J shed 0 bases, with 9 bases lying between them. The CDR3, as DNA: TGTGCCAGCAGCGGAGGCGGCAGCACAGATACGCAGTATTTT. Its protein is CASSGGGSTDTQYF.

J is TRBJ2-1 and V is TRBV15; D possibly corresponds to TRBD2 (6 bases). The germline V gene has CDR1 LNHNV and CDR2 YYDKDF (reference sequence). V lost 5 bases to trimming and J lost 4 bases, with 15 bases between them. This CDR3 has 15 amino acids. This CDR3 is CATSQEGGTYNEQFF. The CDR3 nucleotides are TGTGCCACCAGCCAGGAGGGCGGGACGTACAATGAGCAGTTCTTC.

This clonotype was seen ten or more times. The rearrangement uses TRBV29-1 and TRBJ1-2; D is undetermined. This CDR3 comprises 11 residues. The V gene's germline CDR1 is SQVTM and CDR2 ANQGSEA. V gave up 4 bases and J gave up 3 bases, with 6 bases separating them. Written as DNA, the CDR3 is TGCAGCGTTGCGGTGGACTATGGCTACACCTTC. Translation gives CSVAVDYGYTF.

The chain couples TRBV4-3 to TRBJ2-7; 9 positions match TRBD2. Germline loops: CDR1 LGHNA, CDR2 YSLEER. The CDR3 is 15 amino acids. Trimming cost V 0 bases and J 3 bases; bases outside gene matches: 3. The CDR3 sequence: CASSQDPTSGYEQYF. Written as DNA, the CDR3 is TGCGCCAGCAGCCAAGATCCGACTAGCGGCTACGAGCAGTACTTC.

CDR3 DNA sequence: TGTGCCAGCAGTATCACAGGGGCCTCCTACGAGCAGTACTTC. Protein: CASSITGASYEQYF. The chain links TRBV5-6 to TRBJ2-7; TRBD1 matches 7 bases. V lost 5 bases, J lost 0 bases, and 5 bases stayed unmatched. This CDR3 comprises 14 residues. Germline V gene data show CDR1 as SGHDT and CDR2 as YYEEEE.

The table lists this clonotype with many counts. The chain carries TRBV3-1 and TRBJ2-1; D may be TRBD2 (6 bases). From germline, CDR1 is LGHDT and CDR2 YNNKEL (reference sequence). The V gene lost 5 bases and the J gene lost 4 bases, with 9 bases spanning the gap. CDR3 length: 13 residues. CDR3 nucleotides: TGTGCCAGCAGCTACGGGGGTTACAATGAGCAGTTCTTC. It yields the protein CASSYGGYNEQFF.